A single sample gave rise to the 19 T cell receptor beta chains below, sequenced in a study of brain T cells in children with intractable seizures. Using immunoSEQ multiplex PCR, the repertoire was profiled, and TCRdb retains in-frame clones only, with some absent. Of roughly 80,000 clones in the sample, under 95% were seen once. Sequenced here: peripheral blood, sampled at surgery. These receptors were obtained from a girl under 10 years old with Rasmussen encephalitis and intractable seizures.

This chain connects TRBV24-1 to TRBJ1-2, with D possibly being TRBD1 (6 bases). Germline V CDR1 and CDR2: KGHDR, SFDVKD. Trimming took 3 bases from V and 7 from J, leaving 14 bases between them. The CDR3 is 14 amino acids. CDR3 in DNA: TGTGCCACCAGTGATGGGGGACAAGGAGCTGGCTACACCTTC. This sequence encodes CATSDGGQGAGYTF.

The rearrangement links TRBV9 to TRBJ2-2; 12 nucleotides match TRBD2. The CDR3 extends over 16 amino acids. V shed 4 bases and J 7 bases; nucleotides not matched to a gene: 8. Germline CDR1 is SGDLS and CDR2 is YYNGEE. CDR3 sequence: CASSYRLAGEDGELFF. The CDR3 DNA is TGTGCCAGCAGCTACCGACTAGCGGGAGAGGACGGGGAGCTGTTTTTT.

The chain is built from TRBV5-1 and TRBJ2-1; TRBD1 is a possible D gene (6 bases). This CDR3 contains 16 residues. Germline V gene sequence: CDR1 SGHRS, CDR2 YFSETQ. Trimming removed 0 bases at V and 1 base at J, with 11 bases between. The CDR3 bases are TGCGCCAGCAGCTTGGGGGTGCAGGGGTCCTACAATGAGCAGTTCTTC. The encoded protein is CASSLGVQGSYNEQFF.

The chain joins TRBV7-9 to TRBJ1-1; D perhaps matches TRBD1 (5 bases). CDR1 SEHNR and CDR2 FQNEAQ come from the germline V gene (reference sequence). The CDR3 is made up of 15 amino acids. Trimming took 3 bases from V and 1 from J, leaving 12 bases between them. The CDR3 nucleotides are TGTGCCAGCAGCTTGGTGTCAGGGCCGAACACTGAAGCTTTCTTT. Its translation: CASSLVSGPNTEAFF.

The count of this clone is one. The chain links TRBV9 to TRBJ1-1; D remains ambiguous. Germline assignment: CDR1 SGDLS and CDR2 YYNGEE. This CDR3 has 15 residues. The V gene lost 1 base and the J gene lost 8 bases, with 18 bases spanning the gap. The chain's CDR3 is CASSVSPTRAAEAFF. The CDR3 DNA follows: TGTGCCAGCAGCGTATCCCCAACAAGGGCGGCAGAAGCTTTCTTT.

The chain recombines TRBV5-1 with TRBJ2-7; either TRBD1 or TRBD2 may fit D (6 bases each). The CDR3 contains 16 residues. Germline V lookup: CDR1 SGHRS, CDR2 YFSETQ. Deletions cut 7 bases from V and 4 bases from J, with 24 bases between. The CDR3, as DNA: TGCGCCAGCCAAAGGGGGGACCTCCGGGAGTATTACGAGCAGTACTTC. It specifies CASQRGDLREYYEQYF.

V usage is TRBV5-1 and J usage is TRBJ1-2; 7 bases map to TRBD1. Germline V gives CDR1 SGHRS, CDR2 YFSETQ. V trimming: 0 bases; J trimming: 3 bases; junction bases outside the gene matches: 2. The CDR3 sequence is 14 residues long. The CDR3 reads CASSLGTGDYGYTF. In DNA, the CDR3 is TGCGCCAGCAGCTTGGGCACAGGGGACTATGGCTACACCTTC.

The chain carries TRBV2 and TRBJ1-3, with D tentatively TRBD1 (6 bases). With 4 bases removed from V and 2 bases from J, the gap between germline ends came to 6 bases. Germline CDR1 and CDR2: SNHLY and FYNNEI. The CDR3 has 13 residues. The CDR3 reads CASSGDTGNTIYF. CDR3 coding DNA: TGTGCCAGCAGTGGGGACACTGGAAACACCATATATTTT.

This chain links TRBV2 with TRBJ2-7; 14 bases are shared with TRBD2. This CDR3 region has 13 residues. V lost 8 bases and J lost 6; bases outside the gene matches: 3. Germline lookup yields CDR1 SNHLY and CDR2 FYNNEI. This chain's CDR3 is CASRGLAGAEQYF. CDR3 DNA: TGTGCCAGCCGGGGACTAGCGGGAGCCGAGCAGTACTTC.

The chain links TRBV27 to TRBJ2-3, with D hard to call. Germline V lookup: CDR1 MNHEY, CDR2 SMNVEV (reference sequence). This CDR3 has 12 residues. The germline V and J ends were trimmed by 2 bases and 6 bases, with 6 bases remaining between them. Here the CDR3 DNA reads TGTGCCAGCAGTTTACTGGGGGATACGCAGTATTTT. Translated: CASSLLGDTQYF.

The sample holds one count of this clone. The CDR3 protein is CASSPTGYGYTF. The CDR3 DNA sequence: TGTGCCAGCAGCCCGACAGGCTATGGCTACACCTTC. This chain joins TRBV11-2 and TRBJ1-2; maybe TRBD1 (6 bases). V lost 5 bases to trimming and J lost 4 bases, with 8 bases between them. The CDR3 spans 12 residues. Germline CDR1 is SGHAT and CDR2 is FQNNGV.

The rearrangement uses TRBV6-4 and TRBJ2-2; 7 bases are shared with TRBD1. This CDR3 contains 14 residues. V lost 9 bases to trimming and J lost 4 bases; unmatched junction nucleotides: 8. Germline V gene sequence: CDR1 MRHNA, CDR2 SNTAGT. The CDR3 nucleotides are TGTGCCAGGACACAGGGGTTTCTCACCGGGGAGCTGTTTTTT. Protein sequence: CARTQGFLTGELFF.

The chain recombines TRBV18 with TRBJ1-2, with 9 positions matching TRBD1. The CDR3 sequence is 15 residues long. Trimming took 6 bases from V and 3 from J; bases not matched to a gene: 8. Germline V gene lookup returns CDR1 KGHSH and CDR2 LQKENI. The CDR3 region is CASSIQGAPDYGYTF. The CDR3 nucleotides are TGTGCCAGCTCGATACAGGGGGCGCCGGACTATGGCTACACCTTC.

For the CDR3, the DNA is TGTGCCAGCTCACCACCGCTAGGGGACGGCTACACCTTC. Translating gives CASSPPLGDGYTF. This chain connects TRBV18 to TRBJ1-2, with TRBD1 as a possible D gene (5 bases). The V gene lost 0 bases and the J gene lost 8 bases, with 10 bases spanning the gap. The CDR3 has 13 residues. CDR1 and CDR2 from the germline V gene are KGHSH and LQKENI.

The chain joins TRBV5-5 to TRBJ2-7; D is tentatively TRBD1 or TRBD2 (5 bases each). This CDR3 has 14 amino acids. Germline CDR1 reads SGHKS; CDR2 reads YYEKEE (reference sequence). Trimming removed 3 bases at V and 7 bases at J, with 17 bases between. The DNA of the CDR3 is TGTGCCAGCAGCTGGGGACCGCTTATGGGAGAGCAGTACTTC. Translation gives CASSWGPLMGEQYF.

The chain joins TRBV3-1 (or the pseudogene TRBV3-2) to TRBJ1-1; D not resolved. Trimming removed 0 bases from V and 4 bases from J, with 6 bases in between. This CDR3 spans 13 amino acids. Looked up from germline, CDR1 is LGHDT and CDR2 is YNNKEL (reference sequence). CDR3 coding DNA: TGTGCCAGCAGCCAAGATAAAGGCACTGAAGCTTTCTTT. Its protein product is CASSQDKGTEAFF.

The chain employs TRBV18 and TRBJ2-3, with D unclear. The CDR3 runs 11 residues. CDR1 is KGHSH, CDR2 LQKENI, per germline. Between the trimmed V and J ends, which lost 4 bases and 5 bases, there was a span of 4 bases. The DNA of the CDR3 is TGTGCCAGCTCACAGGGAGATACGCAGTATTTT. Translating gives CASSQGDTQYF. Drawing the rest from reference TRBV18 and TRBJ2-3, the complete variable domain is NAGVMQNPRHLVRRRGQEARLRCSPMKGHSHVYWYRQLPEEGLKFMVYLQKENIIDESGMPKERFSAEFPKEGPSILRIQQVVRGDSAAYFCASSQGDTQYFGPGTRLTVL.

The chain couples TRBV5-1 to TRBJ2-1; unclear D gene. CDR1 is SGHRS and CDR2 is YFSETQ in the germline V gene. V shed 3 bases and J shed 3 bases, with 10 bases lying between them. The CDR3 has 14 amino acids. The DNA of the CDR3 is TGCGCCAGCAGCTCCCAGGCCCTCTACAATGAGCAGTTCTTC. This translates into CASSSQALYNEQFF.

J is TRBJ2-1 and V is TRBV6-5; no clear D gene. This CDR3 is built from 14 residues. The germline V gene has CDR1 MNHEY and CDR2 SVGAGI. V lost 5 bases and J lost 1, with 9 bases in between. The CDR3, as DNA: TGTGCCAGCAGTCTTCTTTTATCCTACAATGAGCAGTTCTTC. Translated: CASSLLLSYNEQFF.